The 23 T cell receptor beta chains given below trace back to one sample, sequenced in a study of early T cells in non-severe SARS-CoV-2 infection. A single record per CDR3 protein comes from TCRdb applying MiXCR to the 5' RACE reads. The sample records about 100,000 distinct CDR3 sequences, about 12% being singletons. Source material: whole blood. The receptors were sampled from an adult who was a healthcare worker with PCR-confirmed SARS-CoV-2 infection or an uninfected control (not recorded which).

This clonotype was seen at least ten times. V is TRBV11-2 and J is TRBJ1-1; 7 positions match TRBD1. The CDR3 runs to 16 residues. CDR1 is SGHAT, CDR2 FQNNGV, per germline. V lost 3 bases to trimming and J lost 0 bases; unmatched junction nucleotides: 7. The CDR3, as DNA: TGTGCCAGCAGCTTCAGGACAGGTATCATGAACACTGAAGCTTTCTTT. Its protein product is CASSFRTGIMNTEAFF.

There are many counts of this clonotype. The CDR3 loop reads CASSLGGAQYF. DNA of the CDR3: TGTGCCAGCAGCTTGGGGGGGGCGCAGTATTTT. The J gene is TRBJ2-3, the V gene TRBV7-9; 7 nucleotides match TRBD2. CDR1 SEHNR and CDR2 FQNEAQ come from the germline V gene (reference sequence). J was trimmed by 10 bases and V by 3 bases; bases with no gene match: 1. The CDR3 is made up of 11 amino acids.

The V gene is TRBV3-1, the J gene TRBJ1-1; unclear D gene. V was pared by 2 bases and J by 3 bases, with 10 bases between. CDR1 and CDR2 from the germline V gene are LGHDT and YNNKEL (reference sequence). The CDR3 loop spans 14 amino acids. The CDR3 sequence is CASSQFTRYTEAFF. The CDR3 nucleotides are TGTGCCAGCAGCCAATTTACCCGGTACACTGAAGCTTTCTTT.

Only a few counts were recorded for this clonotype. The chain combines TRBV28 with TRBJ2-1; 14 bases are a match to TRBD2. The V gene end was trimmed by 5 bases and the J gene end by 15 bases; junction bases not matched to a gene: 12. CDR1 is MDHEN, CDR2 SYDVKM, per germline. The CDR3 is 15 amino acids. This chain's CDR3 is CASSGGTSGGKVWFF. CDR3 in DNA: TGTGCCAGCAGTGGAGGGACTAGCGGGGGTAAGGTATGGTTCTTC. The complete variable domain, with remaining parts taken from reference TRBV28 and TRBJ2-1, reads DVKVTQSSRYLVKRTGEKVFLECVQDMDHENMFWYRQDPGLGLRLIYFSYDVKMKEKGDIPEGYSVSREKKERFSLILESASTNQTSMYLCASSGGTSGGKVWFFGPGTRLTVL.

In this sample, this clonotype turned up a few times. J is TRBJ2-1 and V is TRBV7-9, with 12 bases lining up with TRBD2. The V gene end was trimmed by 5 bases and the J gene end by 0 bases; junction bases not matched to a gene: 8. The CDR3 has 18 amino acids. Germline assignment: CDR1 SEHNR and CDR2 FQNEAQ (reference sequence). The CDR3, as DNA: TGTGCCAGCAGCCACACTAGCGGGAGGTTCAGCTCCTACAATGAGCAGTTCTTC. Amino acids: CASSHTSGRFSSYNEQFF.

This clonotype was counted between two and nine times. The chain employs TRBV5-1 and TRBJ2-1, with TRBD1 matching over 7 bases. V dropped 5 bases and J dropped 8; count of bases not matched to a gene: 10. The CDR3 contains 14 residues. CDR1 SGHRS and CDR2 YFSETQ come from the germline V gene. The CDR3 reads CASSFNTGADEQFF. CDR3 bases: TGCGCCAGCAGTTTTAACACAGGGGCTGATGAGCAGTTCTTC.

This clonotype occurred many times. The rearrangement links TRBV20-1 to TRBJ2-1; 10 bases align to TRBD1. This CDR3 has 13 amino acids. CDR1 DFQATT and CDR2 SNEGSKA come from the germline V gene (reference sequence). V was clipped by 6 bases and J by 9 bases; unmatched bases: 8. CDR3 DNA: TGCAGTGCGAGGGGACAGGGGATAGGTGAGCAGTTCTTC. Translated, it gives CSARGQGIGEQFF.

This clonotype has ten or more counts. The chain links TRBV20-1 to TRBJ2-7; D possibly corresponds to TRBD2 (6 bases). V lost 1 base, J lost 0 bases, and 13 bases lay in between. The germline gives CDR1 DFQATT, CDR2 SNEGSKA (reference sequence). CDR3 length equals 15 residues. The CDR3 protein is CSARVWSGPSYEQYF. In DNA, the CDR3 is TGCAGTGCTAGAGTGTGGAGCGGGCCCTCCTACGAGCAGTACTTC.

J is TRBJ2-3 and V is TRBV20-1, with a tentative D call TRBD2 (6 bases). CDR3 length: 15 amino acids. From germline, CDR1 is DFQATT and CDR2 SNEGSKA (reference sequence). Trimming removed 2 bases at V and 0 bases at J, with 12 bases between. The CDR3 here is CSARKVAASTDTQYF. DNA for the CDR3: TGCAGTGCTAGAAAGGTAGCGGCTAGCACAGATACGCAGTATTTT.

The CDR3 here is CSARASREGNEQYF. The CDR3 bases are TGCAGTGCTAGAGCGTCGCGGGAGGGCAACGAGCAGTACTTC. V gene TRBV20-1 combines with J gene TRBJ2-7, with TRBD2 matching 9 bases. With V trimmed by 1 base and J by 5 bases, 6 bases remained unmatched. There are 14 residues in the CDR3. Germline CDR1 and CDR2: DFQATT and SNEGSKA (reference sequence).

This clonotype turned up a few times. In DNA form, the CDR3 reads TGCGCCAGCAGCTTGGCTAGGACAGGGGGCTCTCGGTCAGATACGCAGTATTTT. As protein: CASSLARTGGSRSDTQYF. The V call is TRBV5-1, the J call TRBJ2-3; 11 positions agree with TRBD1. CDR3 length: 18 amino acids. Germline V gene lookup returns CDR1 SGHRS and CDR2 YFSETQ. The trim removed 0 bases at V and 4 bases at J, leaving 10 bases unmatched.

The V and J genes are TRBV27 and TRBJ2-5, with D perhaps TRBD1 (5 bases). Between the trimmed V and J ends, which lost 0 bases and 5 bases, there was a span of 16 bases. CDR3 length equals 16 residues. The germline gives CDR1 MNHEY, CDR2 SMNVEV (reference sequence). CDR3 in DNA: TGTGCCAGCAGTTTATCGGAGACAAGGGGTTGGGAGACCCAGTACTTC. Its protein is CASSLSETRGWETQYF.

The chain joins TRBV20-1 to TRBJ1-5, with 9 bases that match TRBD1. CDR1 is DFQATT, CDR2 SNEGSKA, per germline (reference sequence). Losses at the gene ends were 6 bases for V and 7 bases for J; bases not matched to a gene: 13. The CDR3 has 15 amino acids. CDR3 protein: CSARTGEGVMQPQHF. The CDR3 DNA is TGCAGTGCAAGGACAGGGGAAGGGGTTATGCAGCCCCAGCATTTT.

At least ten counts were recorded for this clonotype. An end of the junction differs from the germline gene, which may be a read error. The chain has TRBV6-1 and TRBJ1-6; D is ambiguous. The CDR3 sequence is 13 residues long. From germline, CDR1 is MNHNS and CDR2 SASEGT. Written as DNA, the CDR3 is TGTGCCAGCAGTGAGCCGATAACCTCACGCCCTGAATTT. Residues: CASSEPITSRPEF.

This clonotype was seen many times. The chain has TRBV19 and TRBJ2-1; a weak D match, TRBD2 (6 bases). The CDR3 loop spans 16 amino acids. V was shortened by 5 bases and J by 6 bases, with 20 bases between the two germline ends. Germline V gene sequence: CDR1 LNHDA, CDR2 SQIVND (reference sequence). The CDR3 loop reads CASSRGGSRLGNEQFF. CDR3 in DNA: TGTGCCAGTAGTCGGGGAGGCTCCCGGCTGGGCAATGAGCAGTTCTTC.

J is TRBJ2-7 and V is TRBV6-5; 10 bases line up with TRBD2. The CDR3 runs to 13 residues. Germline loops: CDR1 MNHEY, CDR2 SVGAGI. J lost 2 bases, V lost 7 bases, and 2 bases had no gene match. CDR3 sequence (DNA): TGTGCCAGCACGAGCGGGAGGGCCTACGAGCAGTACTTC. Translating it yields CASTSGRAYEQYF.

This clonotype was recorded many times. V and J are TRBV11-3 and TRBJ1-4, with 10 bases that match TRBD1. This CDR3 has 15 amino acids. CDR1 and CDR2 from the germline V gene are SGHNT and YENEEA. Trimming removed 5 bases from V and 4 bases from J; junction bases left unmatched: 4. The CDR3 reads CASSPRTGGNEKLFF. The CDR3 region has the DNA TGTGCCAGCAGCCCCCGGACAGGGGGTAATGAAAAACTGTTTTTT.

This clonotype has just a few counts. The chain joins TRBV2 to TRBJ1-1; 7 bases agree with TRBD1. This CDR3 contains 17 residues. Trimming took 2 bases from V and 0 from J; bases not matched to a gene: 9. Germline-derived CDR1 and CDR2 are SNHLY and FYNNEI. CDR3 loop: CASSEKFRTGLNTEAFF. The DNA for the CDR3 is TGTGCCAGCAGTGAAAAATTTAGGACAGGCCTGAACACTGAAGCTTTCTTT.

The V and J genes are TRBV6-6 and TRBJ1-3; D uncertain. Deletions cut 2 bases from V and 0 bases from J, with 8 bases between. This CDR3 is 15 amino acids long. Germline CDR1 MNHNY, CDR2 SVGAGI (reference sequence). This CDR3 reads CASSYGRTSGNTIYF. For the CDR3, the DNA is TGTGCCAGCAGTTACGGACGGACCTCTGGAAACACCATATATTTT.

About this clonotype itself: A junction end diverges from the germline sequence, so it may reflect a read error. CDR3 amino acids: CASSYTSGTPNTEVFF. The CDR3 DNA reads as TGTGCCAGCAGTTACACATCCGGGACACCGAACACTGAAGTTTTCTTT. V gene TRBV6-2 or TRBV6-3 combines with J gene TRBJ1-1; TRBD1 is a possible D gene (6 bases). The length of the CDR3 is 16 residues. The germline gives CDR1 MNHEY, CDR2 SVGEGT.

This clonotype was counted many times. The CDR3 spells CASSLSRPPYNEQFF. The CDR3 nucleotides are TGTGCCAGCAGCCTGTCTCGGCCCCCTTACAATGAGCAGTTCTTC. This sequence joins TRBV27 and TRBJ2-1; the D is unclear. Germline V gene sequence: CDR1 MNHEY, CDR2 SMNVEV (reference sequence). Trimming left V 6 bases short and J 4 bases short, with 16 bases between. The CDR3 runs to 15 residues.

The chain has TRBV6-6 and TRBJ2-1, with TRBD1 as a possible D gene (6 bases). The CDR3 length is 16 residues. Germline V CDR1 and CDR2: MNHNY, SVGAGI (reference sequence). The V end lost 2 bases, the J end lost 15 bases, and 26 bases lay between the germline ends. Here the CDR3 reads CASSYAAQGSDFLPFF. CDR3 DNA sequence: TGTGCCAGCAGTTACGCGGCACAGGGTTCGGACTTCCTGCCGTTCTTC.

This clonotype was observed many times. The V and J genes are TRBV29-1 and TRBJ1-1, with D tentatively TRBD1 (6 bases). This CDR3 comprises 14 residues. V was pared by 6 bases and J by 1 base, with 15 bases between. Looked up from germline, CDR1 is SQVTM and CDR2 is ANQGSEA. The CDR3 sequence is CSVQPVRGNTEAFF. CDR3 sequence (DNA): TGCAGCGTCCAACCGGTCAGGGGGAACACTGAAGCTTTCTTT.